The 30 T cell receptor beta chains given below trace back to one sample, sequenced in a study of T cell responses to AZD1222 COVID-19 vaccine. Assay: immunoSEQ multiplex PCR; the TCRdb copy retains only in-frame clones and omits some. The sample has 130,000 or so clones, roughly nine tenths seen once. The sequences come from peripheral blood, collected on day 0 of AZD1222 vaccination. The receptors originated from an adult in good health.

The chain recombines TRBV4-2 with TRBJ2-7; D perhaps matches TRBD1 (6 bases). CDR3 length equals 14 residues. The germline CDR1 and CDR2 sequences are LGHNA and YNFKEQ. The ends were cut back, 2 bases at V and 2 bases at J, with 10 bases in the middle. CDR3 sequence: CASSQPGQTYEQYF. The CDR3 region has the DNA TGTGCCAGCAGCCAACCCGGACAGACCTACGAGCAGTACTTC.

This clone was observed a few times. The chain uses TRBV2 and TRBJ1-3, with D uncertain. Germline V CDR1 and CDR2: SNHLY, FYNNEI. There are 16 residues in the CDR3. V was cut by 4 bases and J by 0 bases, with 13 bases left in between. This chain's CDR3 is CASSAQGRVSGNTIYF. The CDR3 DNA sequence: TGTGCCAGCAGTGCGCAAGGGCGGGTCTCTGGAAACACCATATATTTT.

V gene TRBV5-5 combines with J gene TRBJ1-4; 7 nucleotides agree with TRBD1. The germline V gene has CDR1 SGHKS and CDR2 YYEKEE (reference sequence). Germline trimming cut 6 bases from V and 7 bases from J; bases unmatched to any gene: 6. The CDR3 has 13 residues. DNA of the CDR3: TGTGCCAGCAACAGACAGGGAACTGAAAAACTGTTTTTT. Translating gives CASNRQGTEKLFF.

The rearrangement links TRBV7-2 to TRBJ2-3, with 7 nucleotides matching TRBD2. V was clipped by 5 bases and J by 2 bases; unmatched bases: 10. The CDR3 loop spans 16 amino acids. The germline gives CDR1 SGHTA, CDR2 FQGNSA. CDR3: CASSLGAGVNTDTQYF. The CDR3 DNA reads as TGTGCCAGCAGCCTCGGGGCGGGGGTCAACACAGATACGCAGTATTTT.

The chain uses TRBV21-1 and TRBJ1-5. TRBV21-1 is shown as a pseudogene. CDR3 size: 16 residues. The CDR3 protein is CASSKLGPPDNQPQHF. The DNA for the CDR3 is TGTGCCAGCAGCAAACTGGGTCCGCCCGACAATCAGCCCCAGCATTTT.

The chain recombines TRBV2 with TRBJ1-1; D call uncertain. This CDR3 contains 11 residues. Trimming took 3 bases from V and 11 from J, leaving 10 bases between them. CDR1 and CDR2 (germline): SNHLY, FYNNEI. CDR3 protein: CASSDTSEAFF. As DNA, the CDR3 is TGTGCCAGCAGTGACACATCCGAGGCTTTCTTT.

The chain links TRBV9 to TRBJ2-1; 7 bases map to TRBD2. J lost 3 bases, V lost 6 bases, and 6 bases had no gene match. Germline V gene sequence: CDR1 SGDLS, CDR2 YYNGEE. CDR3 size: 14 residues. CDR3 nucleotide sequence: TGTGCCAGCACCCGGACGGGGGGCTACAATGAGCAGTTCTTC. This translates into CASTRTGGYNEQFF.

V is TRBV19 and J is TRBJ2-3; TRBD2 matches at 13 bases. The germline V gene encodes CDR1 LNHDA and CDR2 SQIVND (reference sequence). Trimming at V came to 7 bases and at J to 5 bases, leaving 9 bases not matched to a gene. CDR3 length equals 16 residues. Written as DNA, the CDR3 is TGTGCCAGTAACCCACTAGCGGGGGGGGTCAGAGATACGCAGTATTTT. Its protein product is CASNPLAGGVRDTQYF.

The chain couples TRBV27 to TRBJ2-7; 8 bases align to TRBD1. V was clipped by 4 bases and J by 1 base; unmatched bases: 3. The CDR3 is 14 amino acids. Per the germline V gene, CDR1 is MNHEY and CDR2 is SMNVEV (reference sequence). CDR3 bases: TGTGCCAGCAGTTGGACAGGGAGTTCCTACGAGCAGTACTTC. Protein: CASSWTGSSYEQYF.

The V gene is TRBV5-4, the J gene TRBJ2-3; D not resolved. Trimming took 0 bases from V and 0 from J, leaving 11 bases between them. This CDR3 is built from 16 residues. Germline CDR1 is SGHNT and CDR2 is YYREEE (reference sequence). The CDR3 sequence: CASSLVGRTSTDTQYF. The CDR3 nucleotides are TGTGCCAGCAGCTTGGTAGGCAGAACTAGCACAGATACGCAGTATTTT.

This chain links TRBV12-3 or TRBV12-4 with TRBJ1-2, with a possible D match to TRBD1 (5 bases). This CDR3 comprises 12 residues. V was cut by 5 bases and J by 6 bases, with 10 bases left in between. The CDR3: CASSLEQDGYTF. CDR3 DNA: TGTGCCAGCAGTCTAGAACAGGATGGCTACACCTTC.

The chain combines TRBV5-1 with TRBJ1-3, with a tentative D call TRBD1 (5 bases). Between the trimmed V and J ends, which lost 1 base and 4 bases, there was a span of 18 bases. The germline CDR1 and CDR2 sequences are SGHRS and YFSETQ. The CDR3 spans 17 residues. The CDR3 reads CASSLSVSGMGGNTIYF. The DNA for the CDR3 is TGCGCCAGCAGCTTGAGTGTCTCAGGGATGGGAGGAAACACCATATATTTT.

The rearrangement links TRBV5-1 to TRBJ1-3, with D hard to call. Germline loops: CDR1 SGHRS, CDR2 YFSETQ. The V end lost 3 bases, the J end lost 2 bases, and 9 bases lay between the germline ends. This CDR3 contains 14 residues. This CDR3 is CASSSGTAGNTIYF. In DNA, the CDR3 is TGCGCCAGCAGCTCTGGTACGGCTGGAAACACCATATATTTT.

The chain has TRBV6-5 and TRBJ2-2, with D maybe TRBD1 (5 bases). The germline CDR1 and CDR2 sequences are MNHEY and SVGAGI. Trimming cost V 10 bases and J 2 bases, with 14 bases left between them. The CDR3 loop spans 14 amino acids. The CDR3 coding sequence is TGTGCCATTAAAAGGACACCTAACACCGGGGAGCTGTTTTTT. Protein sequence: CAIKRTPNTGELFF.

CDR3 sequence (DNA): TGCGCCAGCAGCTACCGGACAGGGGATAACTATGGCTACACCTTC. Translated: CASSYRTGDNYGYTF. This chain connects TRBV5-1 to TRBJ1-2; 9 bases are a match to TRBD1. V lost 3 bases and J lost 1; bases outside the gene matches: 4. The CDR3 length is 15 residues. The germline V gene has CDR1 SGHRS and CDR2 YFSETQ.

V usage is TRBV29-1 and J usage is TRBJ1-2; possibly TRBD1 for D (6 bases). V was cut by 6 bases and J by 3 bases, with 14 bases left in between. CDR1 is SQVTM and CDR2 is ANQGSEA in the germline V gene. The CDR3 length is 13 residues. The CDR3: CSVRRGFDYGYTF. In nucleotides, the CDR3 is TGCAGCGTCCGCAGGGGTTTCGACTATGGCTACACCTTC.

This sequence joins TRBV10-3 and TRBJ2-2, with 16 positions matching TRBD2. The germline V gene has CDR1 ENHRY and CDR2 SYGVKD. This CDR3 has 18 amino acids. Unmatched junction bases numbered 4, after V lost 6 bases and J lost 0 bases. The CDR3 DNA follows: TGTGCCATCAGCGGGACTAGCGGGGGGGCCCCGAACACCGGGGAGCTGTTTTTT. Translated: CAISGTSGGAPNTGELFF.

V gene TRBV14 combines with J gene TRBJ1-2; 7 bases match TRBD1. The trim removed 3 bases at V and 4 bases at J, leaving 5 bases unmatched. The CDR3 covers 14 residues. In germline, CDR1 is SGHDN, CDR2 FVKESK. CDR3 sequence (DNA): TGTGCCAGCAGCCACACAGGGGTAGGCTATGGCTACACCTTC. Translation gives CASSHTGVGYGYTF.

This clone has only one observation. V usage is TRBV6-4 and J usage is TRBJ1-1, with D uncertain. The CDR3 contains 14 residues. Trimming cost V 6 bases and J 2 bases, with 13 bases left between them. Germline V lookup: CDR1 MRHNA, CDR2 SNTAGT. The CDR3 loop is CASRGGSINTEAFF. CDR3 nucleotides: TGTGCCAGCAGGGGCGGATCCATAAACACTGAAGCTTTCTTT.

CDR3 DNA sequence: TGTGCCAGCACCGAGACCGCGCCAGGGTACTCACCCCTCCACTTT. This gives the protein CASTETAPGYSPLHF. V usage is TRBV27 and J usage is TRBJ1-6; tentatively, D is TRBD1 (5 bases). Trimming pared 7 bases from V and 10 bases from J, leaving 20 bases between. Germline CDR1 is MNHEY and CDR2 is SMNVEV (reference sequence). There are 15 residues in the CDR3.

The chain recombines TRBV7-2 with TRBJ2-1, with TRBD1 matching 7 bases. V lost 0 bases and J lost 3; bases outside the gene matches: 8. Germline CDR1 is SGHTA and CDR2 is FQGNSA. The CDR3 length is 17 residues. CDR3 nucleotide sequence: TGTGCCAGCAGCTTAGCGCAGGGGGACCATTACTACAATGAGCAGTTCTTC. This codes for CASSLAQGDHYYNEQFF.

The CDR3 loop reads CASSQSSGNTIYF. In DNA form, the CDR3 reads TGTGCCAGCAGCCAAAGCTCTGGAAACACCATATATTTT. The V and J genes are TRBV4-2 and TRBJ1-3; D ambiguous. The V gene's germline CDR1 is LGHNA and CDR2 YNFKEQ. The V and J ends lost 2 bases and 0 bases respectively, with 2 bases between them. This CDR3 spans 13 amino acids.

The chain couples TRBV7-8 to TRBJ1-2; 7 positions agree with TRBD1. This CDR3 is built from 15 residues. Looked up from germline, CDR1 is SGHVS and CDR2 is FQNEAQ. With V trimmed by 4 bases and J by 0 bases, 5 bases remained unmatched. The CDR3 DNA sequence: TGTGCCAGCAGCTCGCGACAGGGCGCTAACTATGGCTACACCTTC. Its protein product is CASSSRQGANYGYTF.

V and J are TRBV7-2 and TRBJ2-7, with 8 bases identical to TRBD2. Germline loops: CDR1 SGHTA, CDR2 FQGNSA. V lost 3 bases and J lost 1; bases outside the gene matches: 8. The CDR3 spans 16 residues. The CDR3 nucleotides read TGTGCCAGCAGCTTCTCCGGAGCGGGAGCATCCTACGAGCAGTACTTC. Its translation: CASSFSGAGASYEQYF.

J is TRBJ2-3 and V is TRBV7-9, with TRBD2 matching 14 bases. CDR3 length: 16 amino acids. V lost 5 bases, J lost 4 bases, and 5 bases stayed unmatched. Germline V gene sequence: CDR1 SEHNR, CDR2 FQNEAQ (reference sequence). In nucleotides, the CDR3 is TGTGCCAGCAGCGAGACTAGCGGGGGGGTCGCAGATACGCAGTATTTT. The encoded protein is CASSETSGGVADTQYF.

The chain is built from TRBV7-8 and TRBJ1-1; D gene uncertain. Germline CDR1 SGHVS, CDR2 FQNEAQ. V was shortened by 5 bases and J by 7 bases, with 14 bases between the two germline ends. The CDR3 contains 13 residues. CDR3 bases: TGTGCCAGCAGCCCGGGGATTGGTTTTGAAGCTTTCTTT. It encodes CASSPGIGFEAFF.

The chain has TRBV9 and TRBJ1-3; 7 bases are shared with TRBD1. The CDR3 loop spans 17 amino acids. The V gene end was trimmed by 5 bases and the J gene end by 2 bases; junction bases not matched to a gene: 13. Germline V gene sequence: CDR1 SGDLS, CDR2 YYNGEE. The CDR3 spells CASSRTGSFYTGNTIYF. CDR3 nucleotides: TGTGCCAGCAGTAGGACAGGATCTTTTTACACTGGAAACACCATATATTTT.

The J gene is TRBJ1-1, the V gene TRBV6-5; possible D gene TRBD1, 5 bases. The germline V and J ends were trimmed by 2 bases and 0 bases, with 13 bases remaining between them. Germline CDR1 and CDR2: MNHEY and SVGAGI. The CDR3 consists of 16 residues. CDR3 DNA: TGTGCCAGCAGTTACGCCAGGGAGGCATTGAACACTGAAGCTTTCTTT. It is translated as CASSYAREALNTEAFF.

The chain links TRBV11-2 to TRBJ2-1; the D gene could be TRBD1 or TRBD2 (5 bases each). Germline CDR1 and CDR2: SGHAT and FQNNGV. The CDR3 consists of 18 residues. The V and J ends lost 5 bases and 2 bases respectively, with 22 bases between them. The CDR3 DNA reads as TGTGCCAGCAGCGTTCGGGGACGAGGGGCTGGAACCTACAATGAGCAGTTCTTC. Its protein is CASSVRGRGAGTYNEQFF. Supplemented by reference TRBV11-2 and TRBJ2-1, the full variable domain reads EAGVAQSPRYKIIEKRQSVAFWCNPISGHATLYWYQQILGQGPKLLIQFQNNGVVDDSQLPKDRFSAERLKGVDSTLKIQPAKLEDSAVYLCASSVRGRGAGTYNEQFFGPGTRLTVL.

The chain joins TRBV19 to TRBJ1-2; D is ambiguous. The CDR3 totals 11 residues. Germline lookup yields CDR1 LNHDA and CDR2 SQIVND (reference sequence). Trimming removed 4 bases at V and 4 bases at J, with 4 bases between. CDR3 in amino acids: CASSTAYGYTF. Written as DNA, the CDR3 is TGTGCCAGTAGTACCGCCTATGGCTACACCTTC.